The source of this TCR beta chain is a study of T cell responses to AZD1222 COVID-19 vaccine. This clone was seen just once. Its antigen is not known. The length of the CDR3 is 16 residues. CDR1 is WNHNN, CDR2 SYGVQD, per germline (reference sequence). Trimming shortened V by 0 bases and J by 4 bases, and 12 bases separated the two germline ends. The protocol was immunoSEQ multiplex PCR, while the TCRdb copy is restricted to in-frame clones and leaves out a portion. The repertoire includes 100,000 to 150,000 clones, approximately 89% of them detected once, and about 4.4% sits in the top ten. Study-wide results and limits: Repertoires were sampled only after the peak T cell response. Donors skewed white British and female; clonal diversity was possibly underestimated. Just 5 to 7 AZD1222 recipients were seropositive at baseline. There were vaccine-associated CD4 TCRs across spike, dominant at 160-218 and 743-854.

The TCR was taken from an adult who received the AZD1222 COVID-19 vaccine. The chain recombines TRBV10-1 with TRBJ2-2; D remains ambiguous. The source was peripheral blood, collected 28 days after the second AZD1222 dose. The CDR3 is CASSESQASGTGELFF. DNA for the CDR3: TGCGCCAGCAGTGAGTCGCAGGCATCGGGCACCGGGGAGCTGTTTTTT.